The rows below give T cell receptor beta chains drawn from one sample of a study of CD8 T cells in Susac syndrome. TCRdb re-derived calls from the immunoSEQ multiplex PCR reads in MiXCR, one entry per CDR3 protein. The sample yields about 140,000 distinct CDR3 sequences, about 95% seen once. The sample consisted of CD4+ T cells from PBMCs. Receptors were obtained from a human donor with Susac syndrome. Both conserved end residues are part of each CDR3. Each record gives: J gene, clone size, D gene, V gene, CDR3 protein, CDR3 DNA. A D gene is named only where the DNA matches it firmly. A clone size is listed for some rows: how often the clone was seen (once, few, many), or a class if it is expanded.

j_call: TRBJ1-5; clone_size: once; d_call: -; v_call: TRBV20-1; cdr3_aa: CSARDRTDNQPQHF; cdr3_nt: TGCAGTGCTAGAGACCGGACGGACAATCAGCCCCAGCATTTT
j_call: TRBJ1-2; clone_size: -; d_call: -; v_call: TRBV6-1; cdr3_aa: CASSEGAEGWAYGYTF; cdr3_nt: TGTGCCAGCAGTGAAGGGGCTGAGGGGTGGGCCTATGGCTACACCTTC
j_call: TRBJ2-1; clone_size: -; d_call: -; v_call: TRBV2; cdr3_aa: CASSVVASQKFF; cdr3_nt: TGTGCCAGCAGTGTGGTAGCCTCTCAGAAGTTCTTC
j_call: TRBJ2-5; clone_size: -; d_call: TRBD1; v_call: TRBV5-4; cdr3_aa: CASSPGQPYETQYF; cdr3_nt: TGTGCCAGCAGCCCGGGACAGCCATACGAGACCCAGTACTTC
j_call: TRBJ1-5; clone_size: -; d_call: -; v_call: TRBV20-1; cdr3_aa: CSASASDNQPQHF; cdr3_nt: TGCAGTGCTAGTGCCAGCGACAATCAGCCCCAGCATTTT
j_call: TRBJ2-2; clone_size: -; d_call: -; v_call: TRBV9; cdr3_aa: CASSPSLSLIYPGELFF; cdr3_nt: TGTGCCAGCAGCCCATCCCTTTCTTTGATTTACCCCGGGGAGCTGTTTTTT
j_call: TRBJ1-2; clone_size: -; d_call: TRBD1; v_call: TRBV24-1; cdr3_aa: CATSDGGQGVHYGYTF; cdr3_nt: TGTGCCACCAGTGACGGCGGACAGGGGGTGCACTATGGCTACACCTTC
j_call: TRBJ2-2; clone_size: -; d_call: -; v_call: TRBV29-1; cdr3_aa: CSVTRAAGELFF; cdr3_nt: TGCAGCGTTACTAGAGCGGCCGGGGAGCTGTTTTTT
j_call: TRBJ1-2; clone_size: -; d_call: -; v_call: TRBV2; cdr3_aa: CASSEGRASYGYTF; cdr3_nt: TGTGCCAGCAGTGAAGGGCGGGCCAGCTATGGCTACACCTTC
j_call: TRBJ1-5; clone_size: -; d_call: -; v_call: TRBV2; cdr3_aa: CASKVLGQNQPQHF; cdr3_nt: TGTGCCAGCAAGGTATTGGGGCAGAATCAGCCCCAGCATTTT
j_call: TRBJ1-1; clone_size: -; d_call: -; v_call: TRBV5-4; cdr3_aa: CASSRDGEAFF; cdr3_nt: TGTGCCAGCAGCAGGGACGGCGAAGCTTTCTTT
j_call: TRBJ1-1; clone_size: -; d_call: TRBD1; v_call: TRBV4-2; cdr3_aa: CASSGRTDREAFF; cdr3_nt: TGTGCCAGCAGCGGACGAACGGACAGGGAAGCTTTCTTT
j_call: TRBJ2-7; clone_size: -; d_call: -; v_call: TRBV20-1; cdr3_aa: CSAGKGPYTYEQYF; cdr3_nt: TGCAGTGCAGGCAAAGGGCCTTACACCTACGAGCAGTACTTC
j_call: TRBJ2-1; clone_size: once; d_call: -; v_call: TRBV30; cdr3_aa: CAWREAYEQFF; cdr3_nt: TGTGCCTGGAGGGAGGCCTATGAGCAGTTCTTC
j_call: TRBJ1-2; clone_size: -; d_call: TRBD1; v_call: TRBV6-5; cdr3_aa: CASSGTGGRGYTF; cdr3_nt: TGTGCCAGCAGCGGAACAGGGGGCAGGGGCTACACCTTC
j_call: TRBJ1-1; clone_size: -; d_call: -; v_call: TRBV15; cdr3_aa: CATSRDRHTEAFF; cdr3_nt: TGTGCCACCAGCAGAGATCGACACACTGAAGCTTTCTTT
j_call: TRBJ2-2; clone_size: -; d_call: -; v_call: TRBV28; cdr3_aa: CASSSPEDGNTGELFF; cdr3_nt: TGTGCCAGCAGTTCCCCCGAGGATGGGAACACCGGGGAGCTGTTTTTT
j_call: TRBJ1-2; clone_size: -; d_call: -; v_call: TRBV5-1; cdr3_aa: CASSLEVGGLTNYGYTF; cdr3_nt: TGCGCCAGCAGCTTGGAGGTTGGGGGACTCACTAACTATGGCTACACCTTC
j_call: TRBJ2-1; clone_size: -; d_call: TRBD2; v_call: TRBV6-1; cdr3_aa: CASRAWGGEGNEQFF; cdr3_nt: TGTGCCAGCAGGGCCTGGGGAGGGGAGGGCAATGAGCAGTTCTTC
j_call: TRBJ2-2; clone_size: -; d_call: -; v_call: TRBV9; cdr3_aa: CASSARRTNTGELFF; cdr3_nt: TGTGCCAGCAGCGCTCGGCGGACGAACACCGGGGAGCTGTTTTTT